The clone carrying this T cell receptor (beta chain) appeared once. Profiling relied on immunoSEQ multiplex PCR, and the TCRdb table lists in-frame clones only, not all of them. The data contain about 100,000 clones, 90% to 95% of them singletons. The sample comes from a study of T cell changes during pregnancy in multiple sclerosis. Per germline, CDR1 SGHRS and CDR2 YFSETQ. Trimming took 5 bases from V and 2 from J; bases not matched to a gene: 7. The CDR3 extends over 15 amino acids. The chain links TRBV5-1 to TRBJ1-1; the match to TRBD1 covers 9 bases. The material sequenced was peripheral blood, taken before pregnancy. This clonotype originated in a female donor with multiple sclerosis, enrolled in a pregnancy study. CDR3 protein: CASSQTGGGNTEAFF. CDR3 in DNA: TGCGCCAGCAGTCAGACAGGGGGAGGAAACACTGAAGCTTTCTTT.